Listed here is a single T cell receptor beta chain. This clone came up a few times. The antigen this receptor binds is unknown. Per-nucleotide qualities are absent, and no much larger clonotype sits a single base away. This record comes from a study of T cell responses to AZD1222 COVID-19 vaccine (dated by TCRdb to the early 2020s). About the full investigation: Because spike-specific TCR depth and breadth did not differ between the two schedules, AZD1222 recipients who got a second dose at roughly 4 weeks were pooled with those who got a second dose at roughly 12 weeks. Trial participants were enrolled into age subgroups of 18-55, 56-69 and 70-plus years, which contained around 140, 26 and 57 TCR-sequenced participants, respectively. A total of approximately 250 trial participants underwent TCR sequencing, of whom 200 to 220 had received two doses of AZD1222 and around 25 had received two doses of the MenACWY control vaccine. Overall study results and their limits: The whole spike protein was spanned by vaccine-associated CD4 TCRs, and dominant responses were seen in regions 160-218 and 743-854. After two AZD1222 doses, both the breadth and the depth of spike-specific TCRs were significantly higher than at day 0 and than in MenACWY recipients. Conclusions about previously exposed vaccinees are limited, since just six AZD1222 recipients were seropositive for SARS-CoV-2 at baseline. Because no day 14 peak-response samples were available, the repertoires could be characterized only after the peak T cell response. Participants were mostly white British and included more females than males, and it was suggested by the authors that clonal diversity may have been underestimated. Reportedly, close to half of the unique spike-specific TCRs recognized epitopes lying outside the regions that are mutated in the B.1.351 and B.1.1.7 variants. The 56-69-year group was small, and its depth increase did not reach significance, likely because of low power.

Trimming at the junction amounts to 1 base on V and 0 bases on J, and the germline ends lie 10 bases apart. The germline V gene gives CDR1 as LGHNA and CDR2 as YNFKEQ. Inclusive of the bounding cysteine and phenylalanine, the CDR3 is 16 residues long. Just CDR3 DNA is preserved here, 48 bases in frame from base 1. The CDR3 regions of human TCRbeta chains were subjected to immunosequencing. As for the authors' bioinformatics: TCRs in the repertoires were matched against a reference library of SARS-CoV-2-specific TCRs that had been generated with the MIRA antigen-specificity platform. Breadth meant the fraction of unique TCRs that were SARS-CoV-2-associated, whereas depth meant the fraction of total T cells that were SARS-CoV-2-associated. Using the MIRA data, each spike-specific TCR was mapped to the spike region that the TCR reacts to and placed in a CD4 or CD8 class. Log10-transformed breadth and depth values were compared by one-way ANOVA with Sidak's multiple comparisons tests. The clones in this table, taken by TCRdb from immuneACCESS, are in-frame only. Not every clone is retained; where verified, under half of the shortfall comes from an unresolved V gene, and the cause of the rest is unknown. That table supplies the V and J calls and clone size; D and trimming were determined from the DNA. In this sample the table shows tens of thousands of clones, about 89% of which occur a single time. In total, the top ten clones hold 35% to 50% of the sample.

The time point label, read with the paper, signifies: baseline before first vaccination. The vaccinee samples were drawn from two UK trials, COV001 and COV002, one of which was a single-blind randomized controlled phase 2/3 trial testing AZD1222 (ChAdOx1 nCoV-19) in healthy adults. For TCRbeta chain sequencing, PBMC samples were collected from trial participants at day 0 and at day 28 after the second dose. The sequenced sample was peripheral blood, obtained on day 0 of AZD1222 vaccination. This clonotype was sampled from an adult in good health. The receptor chain draws on TRBV4-2 and TRBJ1-5, with the D gene not clear enough to name. The CDR3 is CASSQVGGNSNQPQHF. At the DNA level, the sequence is TGTGCCAGCAGCCAAGTAGGCGGAAATAGCAATCAGCCCCAGCATTTT.